The T cell receptor beta chain under discussion was sequenced for a study of response to subunit inactivated influenza vaccine. TCRdb used MiXCR to reprocess the RT-PCR reads, holding one entry per CDR3 protein. The table shows more than 700,000 distinct CDR3 sequences, with around 21% occurring only once. The CDR3 is 15 residues long. CDR1 and CDR2 from the germline V gene are DFQATT and SNEGSKA (reference sequence). Trimming shortened V by 4 bases and J by 1 base, and 16 bases separated the two germline ends. Findings of the study overall: Only a handful of new T cells, the authors suggested, are recruited with each seasonal influenza vaccination.

This clonotype turned up a few times. Its antigen is still unknown. This chain links TRBV20-1 with TRBJ2-5, with a weak D call TRBD2 (5 bases). The sequenced sample was PBMCs from blood, obtained about 5 days after vaccination. This clonotype was sampled from a man aged 50 or older who received an inactivated influenza vaccine. This CDR3 is CSAKPRVGSQETQYF. In nucleotides, the CDR3 is TGCAGTGCTAAGCCACGGGTAGGGAGCCAAGAGACCCAGTACTTC.